The clone carrying this T cell receptor (beta chain) showed up just once. Trimming shortened V by 5 bases and J by 0 bases, and 14 bases separated the two germline ends. The germline gives CDR1 MGHRA, CDR2 YSYEKL. The CDR3 spans 16 residues. This record comes from a study of OX40 agonist ivuxolimab in advanced cancers. Background on the study: Recorded diagnoses for dose-escalation patients were hepatocellular carcinoma, melanoma, renal cell or head and neck cancer.

Generated by immunoSEQ multiplex PCR, the TCRdb table keeps only in-frame clones and is missing some. Among about 78,000 clones, under 85% were seen once, and the ten largest hold around 0.48%. Autoimmune disease history or systemic immunosuppression was exclusionary. This TCR derives from an adult with an advanced solid tumor such as melanoma, head and neck, liver or kidney cancer. Sample: CD4+ or CD8+ T cells sorted from blood, taken in a trial of the OX40 agonist ivuxolimab. V and J are TRBV4-1 and TRBJ2-1, with D perhaps matching TRBD1 (5 bases). CDR3 nucleotides: TGCGCCAGCAGCGTCCGTAGAAGGGGCTCCTACAATGAGCAGTTCTTC. Its protein product is CASSVRRRGSYNEQFF.